These 22 T cell receptor beta chains came from one sample sequenced in a study of Graves' ophthalmopathy and Graves' hyperthyroidism. RNA transcripts were the source from which TCR beta CDR3 regions were amplified. An initial RT-PCR round employing HTBI primers preceded a second-round multiplex PCR. Using its own MiXCR run on the multiplex PCR reads, TCRdb lists one record per CDR3 protein. The sample lists hundreds of thousands of distinct CDR3 sequences; about a fifth were seen once. The specimen was peripheral blood. The receptors here all came from a woman aged 18-35 years with stable Graves' hyperthyroidism. Some clones in this sample may be carry-over from other donors' samples.

The chain recombines TRBV20-1 with TRBJ2-7; D might be TRBD2 (5 bases). Germline CDR1 is DFQATT and CDR2 is SNEGSKA (reference sequence). V shed 1 base and J shed 3 bases, with 10 bases lying between them. The CDR3 sequence is 13 residues long. The CDR3 region is CSARGPGYYEQYF. CDR3 sequence (DNA): TGCAGTGCTAGAGGTCCGGGGTACTACGAGCAGTACTTC.

In this sample, this clonotype turned up many times. The V and J genes are TRBV5-1 and TRBJ2-7; D may be TRBD2 (5 bases). Per the germline V gene, CDR1 is SGHRS and CDR2 is YFSETQ. V was cut by 4 bases and J by 0 bases, with 11 bases left in between. There are 14 residues in the CDR3. The CDR3 loop reads CASSPGGASYEQYF. The DNA for the CDR3 is TGCGCCAGCAGCCCCGGAGGCGCCTCCTACGAGCAGTACTTC.

The sample holds many counts of this clonotype. The chain recombines TRBV28 with TRBJ2-7; D possibly matches TRBD1 or TRBD2 (6 bases each). The CDR3 sequence is 14 residues long. V was clipped by 3 bases and J by 5 bases, with 14 bases between them. Per the germline V gene, CDR1 is MDHEN and CDR2 is SYDVKM. CDR3 bases: TGTGCCAGCAGTTTCGTGAACAGGGAGGACGAGCAGTACTTC. It is translated as CASSFVNREDEQYF.

Only a few counts were recorded for this clonotype. Since a much larger clone is just one base distant, this may be a read error. The chain recombines TRBV28 with TRBJ2-2; tentative D call: TRBD1 (6 bases). Germline-derived CDR1 and CDR2 are MDHEN and SYDVKM. The CDR3 runs to 16 residues. This CDR3 is CDSSLRVRGRTGELFF. The CDR3 DNA is TGTGACAGCAGTTTAAGGGTCAGGGGTCGCACCGGGGAGCTGTTTTTT.

This chain joins TRBV12-3 or TRBV12-4 and TRBJ2-7, with D unclear. Trimming stripped 3 bases from V and 3 bases from J, with 12 bases between. The length of the CDR3 is 14 residues. The CDR3 reads CASSLVQSLYEQYF. The CDR3 DNA is TGTGCCAGCAGTTTGGTACAGTCTCTCTACGAGCAGTACTTC.

This clonotype was detected many times. This rearrangement joins TRBV20-1 to TRBJ2-4; 7 positions agree with TRBD2. Germline assignment: CDR1 DFQATT and CDR2 SNEGSKA (reference sequence). This CDR3 contains 13 residues. J lost 4 bases, V lost 6 bases, and 6 bases had no gene match. CDR3: CSAVLANKNIQYF. The DNA for the CDR3 is TGCAGTGCAGTACTAGCGAATAAAAACATTCAGTACTTC.

Ten or more counts support this clonotype. The chain links TRBV28 to TRBJ2-7; D is perhaps TRBD1 (7 bases). Looked up from germline, CDR1 is MDHEN and CDR2 is SYDVKM. This CDR3 region has 16 residues. With 2 bases removed from V and 6 bases from J, the gap between germline ends came to 20 bases. Here the CDR3 reads CASSLTSGLQGREQYF. CDR3 nucleotides: TGTGCCAGCAGTTTAACCTCCGGACTACAGGGGCGCGAGCAGTACTTC.

This clonotype was recorded many times. The chain carries TRBV6-2 or TRBV6-3 and TRBJ1-1; D is uncertain. Germline loops: CDR1 MNHEY, CDR2 SVGEGT. V was shortened by 0 bases and J by 5 bases, with 22 bases between the two germline ends. The CDR3 consists of 18 residues. CDR3 DNA sequence: TGTGCCAGCAGTTACTCGACCCACGGGCCGTCCTGGAGGACTGAAGCTTTCTTT. It codes for CASSYSTHGPSWRTEAFF.

The table lists this clonotype with many counts. This sequence joins TRBV12-3 or TRBV12-4 and TRBJ2-7; D unclear. CDR3 size: 10 residues. V dropped 6 bases and J dropped 6 bases, with 6 bases sitting between them. The CDR3 here is CASSYLEQYF. In DNA form, the CDR3 reads TGTGCCAGCAGCTACCTCGAGCAGTACTTC.

This clonotype was seen repeatedly, ten times or more. The chain links TRBV27 to TRBJ2-7, with D perhaps TRBD1 (5 bases). Between the trimmed V and J ends, which lost 5 bases and 5 bases, there was a span of 22 bases. This CDR3 spans 16 amino acids. Looked up from germline, CDR1 is MNHEY and CDR2 is SMNVEV (reference sequence). The CDR3 spells CASSRPPAQGYHEQYF. The CDR3 DNA sequence: TGTGCCAGCAGTCGCCCACCCGCCCAGGGCTACCACGAGCAGTACTTC.

This clonotype was picked up a small number of times. This chain's CDR3 is CASSSYRDRGYEQYF. The CDR3 DNA is TGTGCCAGCAGTAGCTACCGGGACAGGGGCTACGAGCAGTACTTC. The chain links TRBV7-9 to TRBJ2-7; 10 nucleotides align to TRBD1. The CDR3 covers 15 residues. The V gene end was trimmed by 6 bases and the J gene end by 3 bases; junction bases not matched to a gene: 8. Germline V gene data show CDR1 as SEHNR and CDR2 as FQNEAQ (reference sequence).

This clonotype was counted ten times or more. The rearrangement uses TRBV6-5 and TRBJ2-4, with D possibly being TRBD2 (5 bases). Looked up from germline, CDR1 is MNHEY and CDR2 is SVGAGI. V was clipped by 5 bases and J by 0 bases, with 14 bases between them. This CDR3 region has 16 residues. CDR3 coding DNA: TGTGCCAGCAGTACACGAGGGCGGCTAGCCAAAAACATTCAGTACTTC. It is translated as CASSTRGRLAKNIQYF.

Many counts were recorded for this clonotype. This chain connects TRBV5-1 to TRBJ2-5, with 7 bases fitting TRBD1. The CDR3 contains 16 residues. V shed 0 bases and J 5 bases; nucleotides not matched to a gene: 10. The V gene's germline CDR1 is SGHRS and CDR2 YFSETQ. CDR3 protein: CASSLARTGTSETQYF. The CDR3 nucleotides are TGCGCCAGCAGCTTGGCCCGGACAGGAACATCGGAGACCCAGTACTTC.

This clonotype was recorded at least ten times. The rearrangement uses TRBV28 and TRBJ1-6; 7 nucleotides line up with TRBD1. With 5 bases clipped from V and 5 bases from J, the junction kept 6 bases outside the gene matches. Germline values: CDR1 MDHEN, CDR2 SYDVKM. The CDR3 sequence is 15 residues long. The DNA of the CDR3 is TGTGCCAGCAGTCCTCGGACAGGCGATAATTCACCCCTCCACTTT. The encoded protein is CASSPRTGDNSPLHF.

This clonotype was counted ten times or more. The chain is built from TRBV6-5 and TRBJ2-7, with D possibly TRBD2 on 6 matching bases. CDR3 length: 14 amino acids. V was shortened by 6 bases and J by 3 bases, with 15 bases between the two germline ends. CDR1 and CDR2 (germline): MNHEY, SVGAGI. CDR3: CASRKPTSYYEQYF. In DNA, the CDR3 is TGTGCCAGCAGAAAACCGACTAGTTACTACGAGCAGTACTTC.

This clonotype appeared many times. The V and J genes are TRBV7-2 and TRBJ1-1, with D unclear. The germline V gene has CDR1 SGHTA and CDR2 FQGNSA. The germline V and J ends were trimmed by 1 base and 5 bases, with 5 bases remaining between them. CDR3 length: 12 residues. This CDR3 is CASSLEWTEAFF. The CDR3, as DNA: TGTGCCAGCAGCTTAGAGTGGACTGAAGCTTTCTTT.

The sample holds many counts of this clonotype. The V call is TRBV20-1, the J call TRBJ1-2, with TRBD1 matching over 7 bases. The CDR3 runs to 16 residues. V was clipped by 0 bases and J by 4 bases; unmatched bases: 11. Germline-derived CDR1 and CDR2 are DFQATT and SNEGSKA (reference sequence). The CDR3, as DNA: TGCAGTGCTAGAGAGGCTAGACAGGGCCCGGGCTATGGCTACACCTTC. This encodes CSAREARQGPGYGYTF.

Ten or more counts support this clonotype. The chain employs TRBV11-2 and TRBJ1-2, with D unresolved. The germline V and J ends were trimmed by 1 base and 4 bases, with 10 bases remaining between them. Germline V gene data show CDR1 as SGHAT and CDR2 as FQNNGV. The CDR3 has 14 residues. The CDR3 here is CASSLGTAFYGYTF. CDR3 coding DNA: TGTGCCAGCAGCTTAGGAACAGCGTTCTATGGCTACACCTTC.

This clonotype has ten or more counts. The chain carries TRBV2 and TRBJ2-7; 9 bases map to TRBD1. This CDR3 contains 14 residues. CDR1 SNHLY and CDR2 FYNNEI come from the germline V gene. The V gene end was trimmed by 4 bases and the J gene end by 3 bases; junction bases not matched to a gene: 4. The CDR3 DNA sequence: TGTGCCAGCAGTGGGGACAGGGAAGACTACGAGCAGTACTTC. This translates into CASSGDREDYEQYF. Drawing the rest from reference TRBV2 and TRBJ2-7, the complete variable domain is EPEVTQTPSHQVTQMGQEVILRCVPISNHLYFYWYRQILGQKVEFLVSFYNNEISEKSEIFDDQFSVERPDGSNFTLKIRSTKLEDSAMYFCASSGDREDYEQYFGPGTRLTVT.

This clonotype was observed at least ten times. The chain links TRBV30 to TRBJ1-1; the D gene is possibly TRBD1 (5 bases). V gave up 4 bases and J gave up 0 bases, with 9 bases separating them. The CDR3 is 13 amino acids. From germline, CDR1 is GTSNPN and CDR2 SVGIG (reference sequence). CDR3 nucleotide sequence: TGTGCCTGGACCCGGGACGTGAACACTGAAGCTTTCTTT. Translating gives CAWTRDVNTEAFF. Filled out from reference TRBV30 and TRBJ1-1, the complete variable domain reads SQTIHQWPATLVQPVGSPLSLECTVEGTSNPNLYWYRQAAGRGLQLLFYSVGIGQISSEVPQNLSASRPQDRQFILSSKKLLLSDSGFYLCAWTRDVNTEAFFGQGTRLTVV.

The V gene is TRBV5-1, the J gene TRBJ2-2, with a weak D call TRBD2 (5 bases). CDR1 SGHRS and CDR2 YFSETQ come from the germline V gene. V was clipped by 4 bases and J by 3 bases, with 16 bases between them. The CDR3 is 16 residues long. The CDR3 protein is CASSLFGLADTGELFF. CDR3 nucleotide sequence: TGCGCCAGCAGCCTTTTTGGGCTAGCTGACACCGGGGAGCTGTTTTTT.

The chain uses TRBV28 and TRBJ1-1; perhaps TRBD1 as D (6 bases). From germline, CDR1 is MDHEN and CDR2 SYDVKM. CDR3 length equals 12 residues. V gave up 6 bases and J gave up 9 bases, with 14 bases separating them. CDR3 sequence (DNA): TGTGCCAGCAGCTCCCAGGGGCCGAAAGCTTTCTTT. Translated: CASSSQGPKAFF.